The 20 T cell receptor beta chains in this list originate from one sample, sequenced in a study of neurological immune-mediated disorders. Specified time point: technical triplicate 3. TCRdb reprocessed the 5' RACE reads via MiXCR and lists one record per CDR3 protein. The sample records over 25,000 distinct CDR3 sequences, around 16% being singletons. Sample: CD4+ T cells from blood. These receptors all stem from a female donor with HTLV-1-associated myelopathy (HAM/TSP).

A remark on this clonotype: A junction end diverges from the germline sequence, so it may reflect a read error. This CDR3 is CSARDRLEGGLETQYF. DNA for the CDR3: TGCAGTGCTAGAGATCGGCTAGAGGGGGGGCTGGAGACACAGTACTTC. This chain connects TRBV20-1 to TRBJ2-5, with D tentatively TRBD2 (7 bases). CDR1 and CDR2 from the germline V gene are DFQATT and SNEGSKA (reference sequence). CDR3 size: 16 residues.

The sample holds many counts of this clonotype. The V gene is TRBV18, the J gene TRBJ2-5; 9 bases are a match to TRBD1. Germline trimming cut 6 bases from V and 5 bases from J; bases unmatched to any gene: 7. The CDR3 extends over 14 amino acids. In germline, CDR1 is KGHSH, CDR2 LQKENI. The CDR3 DNA sequence: TGTGCCAGCTCGTTGGAGGACAGGGGCGAGACCCAGTACTTC. Translation gives CASSLEDRGETQYF.

There are many counts of this clonotype. This chain uses TRBV5-5 with TRBJ2-1; 8 nucleotides align to TRBD2. Germline assignment: CDR1 SGHKS and CDR2 YYEKEE (reference sequence). V gave up 1 base and J gave up 6 bases; unmatched junction bases: 6. This CDR3 comprises 15 residues. In DNA, the CDR3 is TGTGCCAGCAGCTTGTATCTAGCGGGCTCCAATGAGCAGTTCTTC. Amino acid sequence: CASSLYLAGSNEQFF.

There are many counts of this clonotype. The rearrangement links TRBV6-5 to TRBJ2-2; D may be TRBD1 (6 bases). The CDR3 sequence is 14 residues long. Trimming took 8 bases from V and 0 from J, leaving 10 bases between them. Germline CDR1 is MNHEY and CDR2 is SVGAGI. The CDR3 is CASYEGANTGELFF. DNA for the CDR3: TGTGCCAGCTACGAGGGGGCGAACACCGGGGAGCTGTTTTTT.

This clonotype occurred many times. The J gene is TRBJ1-5, the V gene TRBV29-1, with 7 bases lining up with TRBD1. After removal of 5 bases from V and 6 bases from J, the junction contained 7 bases not matched to a gene. The CDR3 runs 13 residues. Germline assignment: CDR1 SQVTM and CDR2 ANQGSEA. The CDR3 protein is CSVLQGLGQPQHF. The CDR3 DNA sequence: TGCAGCGTTCTACAGGGGTTGGGTCAGCCCCAGCATTTT. The entire variable domain, with the rest obtained from reference TRBV29-1 and TRBJ1-5, is as follows: SAVISQKPSRDICQRGTSLTIQCQVDSQVTMMFWYRQQPGQSLTLIATANQGSEATYESGFVIDKFPISRPNLTFSTLTVSNMSPEDSSIYLCSVLQGLGQPQHFGDGTRLSIL.

The sample holds many counts of this clonotype. The rearrangement uses TRBV7-9 and TRBJ1-2; D is undetermined. The CDR3 runs 12 residues. Germline V CDR1 and CDR2: SEHNR, FQNEAQ (reference sequence). V dropped 7 bases and J dropped 6 bases, with 12 bases sitting between them. DNA for the CDR3: TGTGCCAGCAACCCCTGGGCAGATGGCTACACCTTC. Encoded protein: CASNPWADGYTF. Filled out from reference TRBV7-9 and TRBJ1-2, the complete variable domain reads DTGVSQNPRHKITKRGQNVTFRCDPISEHNRLYWYRQTLGQGPEFLTYFQNEAQLEKSRLLSDRFSAERPKGSFSTLEIQRTEQGDSAMYLCASNPWADGYTFGSGTRLTVV.

This clonotype is medium-sized within its sample. The chain uses TRBV10-3 and TRBJ1-5, with D maybe TRBD1 (6 bases). The germline V gene has CDR1 ENHRY and CDR2 SYGVKD. The V gene lost 4 bases and the J gene lost 4 bases, with 14 bases spanning the gap. This CDR3 region has 15 residues. CDR3 DNA sequence: TGTGCCATCAGTGCTAAGGGACAATCTAATCAGCCCCAGCATTTT. It specifies CAISAKGQSNQPQHF.

This clonotype was seen ten or more times. The chain uses TRBV12-3 or TRBV12-4 and TRBJ2-7; 9 bases line up with TRBD1. V lost 6 bases, J lost 0 bases, and 9 bases stayed unmatched. The CDR3 covers 16 residues. The DNA of the CDR3 is TGTGCCAGCAGGCCAACTGGGACAGGGCCCTCCTACGAGCAGTACTTC. Translating gives CASRPTGTGPSYEQYF.

This clonotype was detected many times. The junction shows a germline mismatch at one end, possibly a read error. The chain links TRBV7-7 to TRBJ2-2; TRBD1 matches 7 bases. The CDR3 spans 16 residues. From germline, CDR1 is SSHAT and CDR2 FNYEAQ (reference sequence). The CDR3 loop reads CASSLGGAANTGELFF. The CDR3 DNA reads TGTGCTAGCAGCTTAGGGGGCGCTGCGAACACCGGGGAGCTGTTTTTT.

This clonotype was recorded many times. The genes are TRBV19 and TRBJ1-2, with a weak D call TRBD1 (6 bases). The CDR3 extends over 15 amino acids. Germline lookup yields CDR1 LNHDA and CDR2 SQIVND (reference sequence). V dropped 7 bases and J dropped 8 bases, with 23 bases sitting between them. The CDR3 DNA reads TGTGCCAGTAAAACCACCCTAGACCCAGGGGACGGCTACACCTTC. Protein: CASKTTLDPGDGYTF.

This clonotype was recorded many times. V gene TRBV6-1 combines with J gene TRBJ1-5; perhaps TRBD1 as D (5 bases). With 2 bases removed from V and 0 bases from J, the gap between germline ends came to 14 bases. Germline CDR1 MNHNS, CDR2 SASEGT. This CDR3 has 17 amino acids. This chain's CDR3 is CASSERDLPYSNQPQHF. In nucleotides, the CDR3 is TGTGCCAGCAGTGAAAGGGACCTGCCGTATAGCAATCAGCCCCAGCATTTT.

Regarding this clonotype: The DNA is omitted, as the CDR3 cannot be located on it reliably, and the CDR3 follows TCRdb's listing. This rearrangement joins TRBV7-2 to TRBJ1-2; the listed D gene, TRBD1, was not tested against the DNA. The CDR3 is 19 amino acids in total, end residues counted. In germline, CDR1 is SGHTA, CDR2 FQGNSA. Here the CDR3 reads CASSFYICSAPEANYGYTF.

V usage is TRBV20-1 and J usage is TRBJ1-1, with a tentative D call TRBD1 (6 bases). The CDR3 is 12 amino acids. V lost 3 bases and J lost 6, with 11 bases in between. Germline CDR1 and CDR2: DFQATT and SNEGSKA (reference sequence). CDR3 protein: CSARLQGSEAFF. CDR3 bases: TGCAGTGCTAGGTTACAGGGATCTGAAGCTTTCTTT.

CDR3 nucleotides: TGTGCCAGCAGTCGTCGGGACTTACACTCCTTAGCTAACTATGGCTACACCTTC. Its protein is CASSRRDLHSLANYGYTF. The chain couples TRBV6-5 to TRBJ1-2, with a weak D call TRBD1 (5 bases). The V end was cut by 5 bases, the J end by 0 bases, with 22 bases between. Germline assignment: CDR1 MNHEY and CDR2 SVGAGI. There are 18 residues in the CDR3.

The chain combines TRBV12-3 or TRBV12-4 with TRBJ2-7; 13 bases are shared with TRBD2. The CDR3 spans 16 residues. The DNA for the CDR3 is TGTGACAGAAGTCGTCCGGGACTAGCGGGGATCTACGAGCAGTACTTC. It encodes CDRSRPGLAGIYEQYF.

The sample holds many counts of this clonotype. The gene calls are TRBV5-1 and TRBJ2-7, with no clear D. V lost 0 bases to trimming and J lost 6 bases, with 10 bases between them. CDR1 and CDR2 from the germline V gene are SGHRS and YFSETQ. This CDR3 is built from 13 residues. CDR3 protein: CASSLDSPGEQYF. CDR3 coding DNA: TGCGCCAGCAGCTTGGACAGCCCCGGCGAGCAGTACTTC.

This clonotype was found many times. V and J are TRBV10-3 and TRBJ2-1; a possible D gene is TRBD2 (5 bases). This CDR3 has 11 residues. Trimming took 7 bases from V and 9 from J, leaving 10 bases between them. From germline, CDR1 is ENHRY and CDR2 SYGVKD. CDR3 DNA: TGTGCCATCAAGGAGGCTTTTGAGCAGTTCTTC. Protein: CAIKEAFEQFF.

This chain uses TRBV20-1 with TRBJ2-3; 9 nucleotides align to TRBD2. After removal of 6 bases from V and 3 bases from J, the junction contained 10 bases not matched to a gene. This CDR3 region has 15 residues. Looked up from germline, CDR1 is DFQATT and CDR2 is SNEGSKA (reference sequence). The CDR3 spells CSAPLAGPLTDTQYF. CDR3 sequence (DNA): TGCAGTGCCCCGCTAGCGGGACCTTTGACAGATACGCAGTATTTT.

This clonotype was seen at least ten times. The chain uses TRBV5-1 and TRBJ2-7; tentative D call: TRBD1 (6 bases). Germline CDR1 SGHRS, CDR2 YFSETQ. V lost 3 bases and J lost 2, with 9 bases in between. The CDR3 length is 13 residues. The CDR3 nucleotides are TGCGCCAGCAGCTGGCGGACAGCCTACGAGCAGTACTTC. Its translation: CASSWRTAYEQYF. Full variable domain (missing parts from reference TRBV5-1 and TRBJ2-7): KAGVTQTPRYLIKTRGQQVTLSCSPISGHRSVSWYQQTPGQGLQFLFEYFSETQRNKGNFPGRFSGRQFSNSRSEMNVSTLELGDSALYLCASSWRTAYEQYFGPGTRLTVT.

This clonotype was observed many times. The chain recombines TRBV7-9 with TRBJ2-1, with 7 bases lining up with TRBD2. The CDR3 length is 14 residues. CDR1 and CDR2 from the germline V gene are SEHNR and FQNEAQ (reference sequence). V trimming: 8 bases; J trimming: 2 bases; junction bases outside the gene matches: 6. CDR3 sequence (DNA): TGTGCCAGCGCCCCCCTAGCGGCCTACAATGAGCAGTTCTTC. It encodes CASAPLAAYNEQFF.